Listed below are T cell receptor beta chains from one sample, sequenced in a study of technical replicates of blood from four donors. Data came from immunoSEQ multiplex PCR; TCRdb stores just in-frame clones and leaves some out. The data hold tens of thousands of clones, with almost 97% observed a single time. The sequencing input was T cells isolated from PBMCs. Receptor source: a human donor in good health. Both conserved end residues are part of each CDR3. D genes are given only for firm matches. Size is stated for part of the rows, as once, few or many counts, or as a class when the clone is expanded.

v_call	j_call	d_call	clone_size	cdr3_aa	cdr3_nt
TRBV4-1	TRBJ2-7	-	-	CASSQASSLVLYEQYF	TGCGCCAGCAGCCAAGCTTCCTCACTAGTTTTATACGAGCAGTACTTC
TRBV10-1	TRBJ2-1	TRBD2	-	CASSEGTRNNEQFF	TGCGCCAGCAGTGAGGGGACTAGAAACAATGAGCAGTTCTTC
TRBV10-2	TRBJ1-5	-	few	CASSEQENQPQHF	TGCGCCAGCTCAGAACAGGAGAATCAGCCCCAGCATTTT
TRBV2	TRBJ2-1	TRBD2	-	CASSTGTSGFFYNEQFF	TGTGCCAGCAGCACAGGGACTAGCGGGTTCTTCTACAATGAGCAGTTCTTC
TRBV6-5	TRBJ2-7	TRBD1	-	CASSGPGQGALEQYF	TGTGCCAGCAGTGGACCGGGACAGGGGGCGCTTGAGCAGTACTTC
TRBV6-6	TRBJ2-1	-	-	CASGDEQFF	TGTGCCAGCGGAGATGAGCAGTTCTTC
TRBV7-3	TRBJ2-3	TRBD1	-	CASSLGGQRADTQYF	TGTGCCAGCAGCTTAGGGGGACAGAGAGCAGATACGCAGTATTTT
TRBV20-1	TRBJ2-1	-	-	CSALPRWEQFF	TGCAGTGCCCTCCCCCGGTGGGAGCAGTTCTTC
TRBV15	TRBJ2-4	TRBD2	-	CATSRDEWPLAGEAKNIQYF	TGTGCCACCAGCAGAGATGAGTGGCCACTAGCGGGAGAGGCCAAAAACATTCAGTACTTC
TRBV30	TRBJ2-4	-	-	CAWIVVERSIQYF	TGTGCCTGGATTGTAGTGGAAAGGAGCATTCAGTACTTC
TRBV7-6	TRBJ1-6	-	once	CASSLQGPYNSPLHF	TGTGCCAGCAGCTTACAGGGCCCCTATAATTCACCCCTCCACTTT
TRBV7-8	TRBJ2-4	TRBD1	-	CASRSGQGEAKNIQYF	TGTGCCAGCAGGAGCGGACAGGGGGAGGCCAAAAACATTCAGTACTTC
TRBV6-6	TRBJ1-2	TRBD1	-	CASSPDRGLGYGYTF	TGTGCCAGCAGTCCAGACAGGGGGCTGGGCTATGGCTACACCTTC
TRBV29-1	TRBJ2-1	TRBD1	-	CSVDMSTGSLNEQFF	TGCAGCGTTGACATGTCGACAGGGAGCTTGAATGAGCAGTTCTTC
TRBV25-1	TRBJ2-3	-	-	CASSEYRGVTDTQYF	TGTGCCAGCAGTGAATATCGGGGAGTCACAGATACGCAGTATTTT
TRBV6-6	TRBJ1-5	-	-	CASSYLGGNQPQHF	TGTGCCAGCAGTTACCTTGGAGGCAATCAGCCCCAGCATTTT
TRBV27	TRBJ2-2	TRBD1	-	CASSLGQGKAGELFF	TGTGCCAGCAGTTTAGGACAGGGCAAGGCCGGGGAGCTGTTTTTT
TRBV7-2	TRBJ2-1	TRBD1	-	CASSLNRDREAYNEQFF	TGTGCCAGCAGCCTCAATCGGGACAGGGAGGCCTACAATGAGCAGTTCTTC
TRBV27	TRBJ1-5	-	-	CASSDYRVKGQPQHF	TGTGCCAGCAGCGATTACAGGGTTAAGGGGCAGCCCCAGCATTTT
TRBV10-3	TRBJ2-5	TRBD1	-	CAISEYQGAGETQYF	TGTGCCATCAGTGAGTACCAGGGGGCTGGCGAGACCCAGTACTTC
TRBV19	TRBJ2-3	-	once	CASSVIYTDTQYF	TGTGCCAGTAGTGTGATCTACACAGATACGCAGTATTTT
TRBV5-5	TRBJ1-3	-	-	CASSPNRGSIGNTIYF	TGTGCCAGCAGCCCGAACCGGGGGTCCATCGGAAACACCATATATTTT
TRBV29-1	TRBJ1-1	-	-	CSVDREGTEAFF	TGCAGCGTTGACAGGGAAGGAACTGAAGCTTTCTTT
TRBV7-9	TRBJ2-5	-	-	CASSLAREQETQYF	TGTGCCAGCAGCTTAGCCAGGGAACAAGAGACCCAGTACTTC
TRBV19	TRBJ2-7	TRBD2	-	CASSPGLARYEQYF	TGTGCCAGTAGTCCCGGACTAGCGCGTTACGAGCAGTACTTC
TRBV18	TRBJ2-7	-	-	CASSLLKTGNSSYEQYF	TGTGCCAGCTCACTCCTAAAGACAGGAAATTCCTCCTACGAGCAGTACTTC
TRBV5-1	TRBJ2-7	-	-	CASSLAREVAYEQYF	TGCGCCAGCAGCTTGGCCAGGGAAGTCGCCTACGAGCAGTACTTC
TRBV7-2	TRBJ2-1	TRBD2	-	CASSLARTSGTWPYNEQFF	TGTGCCAGCAGCTTAGCGCGGACTAGCGGGACCTGGCCCTACAATGAGCAGTTCTTC
TRBV9	TRBJ2-1	TRBD2	-	CASSVEGLAGAWNEQFF	TGTGCCAGCAGCGTAGAGGGACTAGCGGGAGCGTGGAATGAGCAGTTCTTC
TRBV10-3	TRBJ2-7	-	-	CATGQNAMQQYF	TGTGCCACAGGGCAGAACGCTATGCAGCAGTACTTC
TRBV27	TRBJ2-1	TRBD2	-	CASRVGLAGEGEQFF	TGTGCCAGCAGGGTTGGACTAGCGGGAGAAGGTGAGCAGTTCTTC
TRBV19	TRBJ2-6	-	-	CASSPDRTGSGANVLTF	TGTGCCAGTAGTCCCGACAGGACGGGCTCTGGGGCCAACGTCCTGACTTTC
TRBV9	TRBJ2-7	TRBD2	-	CASSVELAGKGHEQYF	TGTGCCAGCAGCGTAGAGCTAGCGGGAAAGGGACACGAGCAGTACTTC
TRBV29-1	TRBJ2-1	TRBD2	-	CSVGRLARNEQFF	TGCAGCGTTGGAAGACTAGCGAGAAATGAGCAGTTCTTC
TRBV19	TRBJ2-7	-	-	CASSPSSGGYEQYF	TGTGCCAGTAGTCCATCATCAGGTGGCTACGAGCAGTACTTC
TRBV9	TRBJ1-3	TRBD1	-	CASSIPGQGNCTIYF	TGTGCCAGCAGCATACCGGGACAGGGTAATTGCACCATATATTTT
TRBV10-3	TRBJ2-1	-	-	CAISAGEEQFF	TGTGCCATCAGTGCCGGGGAGGAGCAGTTCTTC
TRBV7-2	TRBJ1-2	-	-	CASRGAGIFGYTF	TGTGCCAGCAGGGGGGCAGGGATCTTTGGCTACACCTTC